This T cell receptor (beta chain) comes out of a study of T cell responses to AZD1222 COVID-19 vaccine. Whole-study results and caveats: A mostly white British donor set with more females was recruited, and clonal diversity was possibly underestimated.

This clone has more than one count but fewer than ten. The antigen remains undetermined. Generated by immunoSEQ multiplex PCR, the TCRdb table keeps only in-frame clones and is missing some. The sample yields more than 50,000 clones, about 87% seen once. V shed 0 bases, J shed 6 bases, and the junction held 2 bases outside the gene matches. The germline V gene encodes CDR1 SGHRS and CDR2 YFSETQ. CDR3 size: 13 residues. Sample: peripheral blood, taken 28 days after the second AZD1222 dose. The TCR originated in an adult who received the AZD1222 COVID-19 vaccine. The chain uses TRBV5-1 and TRBJ2-7, with TRBD2 identical over 8 bases. Written as DNA, the CDR3 is TGCGCCAGCAGCTTGGCCGGGGGGGCCGAGCAGTACTTC. This encodes CASSLAGGAEQYF.